The 17 T cell receptor beta chains listed next were all sequenced from one sample in a study of vaccination and CD4 T cells after COVID-19. Treatment noted: approximately nine-day PBMC culture with coronavirus spike peptide pools or control peptides (ViraFEST assay). These TCRs are of unknown antigen specificity. Cultured CD4+ T cell DNA underwent sequencing with the Oncomine TCR Beta short-read assay. From the PCR reads, TCRdb called clonotypes with MiXCR, one entry per CDR3 protein. The table shows thousands of distinct CDR3 sequences, with around 45% occurring only once. Input material: CD4+ T cells from blood, cultured in vitro. The receptors shown here come from a human donor who had recovered from COVID-19.

This chain links TRBV20-1 with TRBJ1-2; a possible D gene is TRBD1 (6 bases). CDR3 length: 15 residues. The V and J ends lost 5 bases and 3 bases respectively, with 19 bases between them. Germline V gives CDR1 DFQATT, CDR2 SNEGSKA (reference sequence). The CDR3 sequence: CSARKAQEGDYGYTF. CDR3 sequence (DNA): TGCAGTGCTCGGAAGGCCCAGGAGGGGGACTATGGCTACACCTTC.

This clonotype turned up a few times. The V and J genes are TRBV20-1 and TRBJ2-3, with D unresolved. CDR1 and CDR2 from the germline V gene are DFQATT and SNEGSKA (reference sequence). This CDR3 spans 13 amino acids. V was clipped by 3 bases and J by 1 base, with 8 bases between them. Here the CDR3 DNA reads TGCAGTGCTAGTCGGGCGGGCACAGATACGCAGTATTTT. Translation: CSASRAGTDTQYF.

This clonotype turned up a few times. The rearrangement joins TRBV20-1 to TRBJ1-6; a weak D match, TRBD1 (6 bases). The CDR3 contains 16 residues. Germline values: CDR1 DFQATT, CDR2 SNEGSKA (reference sequence). V lost 2 bases to trimming and J lost 4 bases, with 15 bases between them. This chain's CDR3 is CSARPTGRDYNSPLHF. CDR3 DNA: TGCAGTGCTAGACCTACAGGGCGAGATTATAATTCACCCCTCCACTTT.

The V and J genes are TRBV11-3 and TRBJ2-7; 10 bases agree with TRBD1. The CDR3 is made up of 14 amino acids. Germline lookup yields CDR1 SGHNT and CDR2 YENEEA. The junction had 5 bases not matched to a gene; V was cut back by 3 bases and J by 6 bases. DNA of the CDR3: TGTGCCAGCAGCTTCACCGGGACAGGGGTCGAGCAGTACTTC. It translates to CASSFTGTGVEQYF.

The CDR3 nucleotides are TGTGCCAGCAGTGAAGGGGTAGGGGGCTATGGCTACACCTTC. This translates into CASSEGVGGYGYTF. The chain couples TRBV6-1 to TRBJ1-2; D perhaps matches TRBD1 (6 bases). Germline V lookup: CDR1 MNHNS, CDR2 SASEGT. V gave up 1 base and J gave up 4 bases, with 10 bases separating them. This CDR3 has 14 residues.

V and J are TRBV15 and TRBJ1-1; no clear D. Germline CDR1 LNHNV, CDR2 YYDKDF (reference sequence). With 8 bases removed from V and 5 bases from J, the gap between germline ends came to 21 bases. This CDR3 has 15 amino acids. In nucleotides, the CDR3 is TGTGCCACCTCTTCTATTCGGCGGGAAGGGACTGAAGCTTTCTTT. As protein: CATSSIRREGTEAFF.

V usage is TRBV18 and J usage is TRBJ2-7, with D perhaps matching TRBD2 (5 bases). The germline CDR1 and CDR2 sequences are KGHSH and LQKENI. V was trimmed by 0 bases and J by 3 bases, leaving 9 bases between them. The CDR3 spans 14 residues. This chain's CDR3 is CASSPPGSGYEQYF. As DNA, the CDR3 is TGTGCCAGCTCACCACCGGGCAGCGGCTACGAGCAGTACTTC. Supplemented by reference TRBV18 and TRBJ2-7, the full variable domain reads NAGVMQNPRHLVRRRGQEARLRCSPMKGHSHVYWYRQLPEEGLKFMVYLQKENIIDESGMPKERFSAEFPKEGPSILRIQQVVRGDSAAYFCASSPPGSGYEQYFGPGTRLTVT.

This rearrangement joins TRBV20-1 to TRBJ2-2; D call uncertain. The V gene lost 3 bases and the J gene lost 4 bases, with 12 bases spanning the gap. CDR1 is DFQATT, CDR2 SNEGSKA, per germline (reference sequence). The length of the CDR3 is 14 residues. The CDR3 DNA reads as TGCAGTGCTAGTGACGGTCGTAGCACCGGGGAGCTGTTTTTT. This gives the protein CSASDGRSTGELFF.

The gene calls are TRBV2 and TRBJ1-3, with D unclear. CDR3 length equals 15 residues. Germline-derived CDR1 and CDR2 are SNHLY and FYNNEI. V lost 4 bases to trimming and J lost 4 bases, with 14 bases between them. Here the CDR3 reads CASSVGWQAGNTIYF. CDR3 DNA sequence: TGTGCCAGCAGTGTCGGATGGCAGGCCGGAAACACCATATATTTT.

The chain uses TRBV7-2 and TRBJ1-2; TRBD1 is a possible D gene (6 bases). The V gene's germline CDR1 is SGHTA and CDR2 FQGNSA. The V end lost 4 bases, the J end lost 7 bases, and 16 bases lay between the germline ends. The length of the CDR3 is 14 residues. The DNA for the CDR3 is TGTGCCAGCAGCTCTACTACAGGGTATGGTGGCTACACCTTC. Protein sequence: CASSSTTGYGGYTF.

This chain links TRBV6-1 with TRBJ1-5; D may be TRBD1 (6 bases). V lost 5 bases and J lost 6, with 11 bases in between. CDR1 MNHNS and CDR2 SASEGT come from the germline V gene. The CDR3 contains 13 residues. The CDR3 bases are TGTGCCAGCAGTAAACAGGGAGGTCAGCCCCAGCATTTT. This translates into CASSKQGGQPQHF.

This clonotype was detected a few times. This chain links TRBV11-1 with TRBJ1-1; TRBD1 might be the D (6 bases). CDR1 SGHAT and CDR2 FQDESV come from the germline V gene (reference sequence). This CDR3 comprises 15 residues. The V and J ends lost 1 base and 6 bases respectively, with 15 bases between them. The CDR3 DNA is TGTGCCAGCAGCTTAGAGTTGGGCAGGGGAGCTGAAGCTTTCTTT. It is translated as CASSLELGRGAEAFF.

V gene TRBV11-3 combines with J gene TRBJ2-3, with TRBD2 identical over 7 bases. Trimming at V came to 5 bases and at J to 4 bases, leaving 3 bases not matched to a gene. Germline assignment: CDR1 SGHNT and CDR2 YENEEA. There are 13 residues in the CDR3. The CDR3 nucleotides read TGTGCCAGCAGCCAGGCGGGGGCAGATACGCAGTATTTT. Translation gives CASSQAGADTQYF.

The chain carries TRBV20-1 and TRBJ1-6; D remains unclear. The CDR3 is 14 amino acids. V was shortened by 0 bases and J by 10 bases, with 13 bases between the two germline ends. Germline V gives CDR1 DFQATT, CDR2 SNEGSKA (reference sequence). CDR3 region: CSARDHQVTSPLHF. The CDR3 bases are TGCAGTGCTAGAGATCATCAGGTTACCTCACCCCTCCACTTT.

This clonotype was seen a handful of times. The J gene is TRBJ2-7, the V gene TRBV11-2, with no clear D. The V and J ends lost 1 base and 7 bases respectively, with 8 bases between them. The CDR3 has 12 amino acids. Per the germline V gene, CDR1 is SGHAT and CDR2 is FQNNGV. CDR3 sequence: CASSLVFGEQYF. The CDR3, as DNA: TGTGCCAGCAGCTTAGTGTTCGGGGAGCAGTACTTC.

This sequence joins TRBV4-1 and TRBJ1-1, with a possible D match to TRBD1 (6 bases). Trimming took off 0 bases at V and 1 base at J, with 18 bases between the two ends. Germline lookup yields CDR1 MGHRA and CDR2 YSYEKL. The length of the CDR3 is 18 residues. As DNA, the CDR3 is TGCGCCAGCAGCCAAGATCCGGGACACGCAAAACCGAACACTGAAGCTTTCTTT. Encoded protein: CASSQDPGHAKPNTEAFF.

This clonotype occurred a few times. This chain joins TRBV19 and TRBJ2-7, with TRBD1 as a possible D gene (5 bases). The CDR3 contains 14 residues. V lost 6 bases and J lost 2, with 14 bases in between. Germline values: CDR1 LNHDA, CDR2 SQIVND (reference sequence). This CDR3 is CASSPVGAAYEQYF. The CDR3 nucleotides read TGTGCCAGTAGCCCGGTTGGGGCCGCCTACGAGCAGTACTTC.